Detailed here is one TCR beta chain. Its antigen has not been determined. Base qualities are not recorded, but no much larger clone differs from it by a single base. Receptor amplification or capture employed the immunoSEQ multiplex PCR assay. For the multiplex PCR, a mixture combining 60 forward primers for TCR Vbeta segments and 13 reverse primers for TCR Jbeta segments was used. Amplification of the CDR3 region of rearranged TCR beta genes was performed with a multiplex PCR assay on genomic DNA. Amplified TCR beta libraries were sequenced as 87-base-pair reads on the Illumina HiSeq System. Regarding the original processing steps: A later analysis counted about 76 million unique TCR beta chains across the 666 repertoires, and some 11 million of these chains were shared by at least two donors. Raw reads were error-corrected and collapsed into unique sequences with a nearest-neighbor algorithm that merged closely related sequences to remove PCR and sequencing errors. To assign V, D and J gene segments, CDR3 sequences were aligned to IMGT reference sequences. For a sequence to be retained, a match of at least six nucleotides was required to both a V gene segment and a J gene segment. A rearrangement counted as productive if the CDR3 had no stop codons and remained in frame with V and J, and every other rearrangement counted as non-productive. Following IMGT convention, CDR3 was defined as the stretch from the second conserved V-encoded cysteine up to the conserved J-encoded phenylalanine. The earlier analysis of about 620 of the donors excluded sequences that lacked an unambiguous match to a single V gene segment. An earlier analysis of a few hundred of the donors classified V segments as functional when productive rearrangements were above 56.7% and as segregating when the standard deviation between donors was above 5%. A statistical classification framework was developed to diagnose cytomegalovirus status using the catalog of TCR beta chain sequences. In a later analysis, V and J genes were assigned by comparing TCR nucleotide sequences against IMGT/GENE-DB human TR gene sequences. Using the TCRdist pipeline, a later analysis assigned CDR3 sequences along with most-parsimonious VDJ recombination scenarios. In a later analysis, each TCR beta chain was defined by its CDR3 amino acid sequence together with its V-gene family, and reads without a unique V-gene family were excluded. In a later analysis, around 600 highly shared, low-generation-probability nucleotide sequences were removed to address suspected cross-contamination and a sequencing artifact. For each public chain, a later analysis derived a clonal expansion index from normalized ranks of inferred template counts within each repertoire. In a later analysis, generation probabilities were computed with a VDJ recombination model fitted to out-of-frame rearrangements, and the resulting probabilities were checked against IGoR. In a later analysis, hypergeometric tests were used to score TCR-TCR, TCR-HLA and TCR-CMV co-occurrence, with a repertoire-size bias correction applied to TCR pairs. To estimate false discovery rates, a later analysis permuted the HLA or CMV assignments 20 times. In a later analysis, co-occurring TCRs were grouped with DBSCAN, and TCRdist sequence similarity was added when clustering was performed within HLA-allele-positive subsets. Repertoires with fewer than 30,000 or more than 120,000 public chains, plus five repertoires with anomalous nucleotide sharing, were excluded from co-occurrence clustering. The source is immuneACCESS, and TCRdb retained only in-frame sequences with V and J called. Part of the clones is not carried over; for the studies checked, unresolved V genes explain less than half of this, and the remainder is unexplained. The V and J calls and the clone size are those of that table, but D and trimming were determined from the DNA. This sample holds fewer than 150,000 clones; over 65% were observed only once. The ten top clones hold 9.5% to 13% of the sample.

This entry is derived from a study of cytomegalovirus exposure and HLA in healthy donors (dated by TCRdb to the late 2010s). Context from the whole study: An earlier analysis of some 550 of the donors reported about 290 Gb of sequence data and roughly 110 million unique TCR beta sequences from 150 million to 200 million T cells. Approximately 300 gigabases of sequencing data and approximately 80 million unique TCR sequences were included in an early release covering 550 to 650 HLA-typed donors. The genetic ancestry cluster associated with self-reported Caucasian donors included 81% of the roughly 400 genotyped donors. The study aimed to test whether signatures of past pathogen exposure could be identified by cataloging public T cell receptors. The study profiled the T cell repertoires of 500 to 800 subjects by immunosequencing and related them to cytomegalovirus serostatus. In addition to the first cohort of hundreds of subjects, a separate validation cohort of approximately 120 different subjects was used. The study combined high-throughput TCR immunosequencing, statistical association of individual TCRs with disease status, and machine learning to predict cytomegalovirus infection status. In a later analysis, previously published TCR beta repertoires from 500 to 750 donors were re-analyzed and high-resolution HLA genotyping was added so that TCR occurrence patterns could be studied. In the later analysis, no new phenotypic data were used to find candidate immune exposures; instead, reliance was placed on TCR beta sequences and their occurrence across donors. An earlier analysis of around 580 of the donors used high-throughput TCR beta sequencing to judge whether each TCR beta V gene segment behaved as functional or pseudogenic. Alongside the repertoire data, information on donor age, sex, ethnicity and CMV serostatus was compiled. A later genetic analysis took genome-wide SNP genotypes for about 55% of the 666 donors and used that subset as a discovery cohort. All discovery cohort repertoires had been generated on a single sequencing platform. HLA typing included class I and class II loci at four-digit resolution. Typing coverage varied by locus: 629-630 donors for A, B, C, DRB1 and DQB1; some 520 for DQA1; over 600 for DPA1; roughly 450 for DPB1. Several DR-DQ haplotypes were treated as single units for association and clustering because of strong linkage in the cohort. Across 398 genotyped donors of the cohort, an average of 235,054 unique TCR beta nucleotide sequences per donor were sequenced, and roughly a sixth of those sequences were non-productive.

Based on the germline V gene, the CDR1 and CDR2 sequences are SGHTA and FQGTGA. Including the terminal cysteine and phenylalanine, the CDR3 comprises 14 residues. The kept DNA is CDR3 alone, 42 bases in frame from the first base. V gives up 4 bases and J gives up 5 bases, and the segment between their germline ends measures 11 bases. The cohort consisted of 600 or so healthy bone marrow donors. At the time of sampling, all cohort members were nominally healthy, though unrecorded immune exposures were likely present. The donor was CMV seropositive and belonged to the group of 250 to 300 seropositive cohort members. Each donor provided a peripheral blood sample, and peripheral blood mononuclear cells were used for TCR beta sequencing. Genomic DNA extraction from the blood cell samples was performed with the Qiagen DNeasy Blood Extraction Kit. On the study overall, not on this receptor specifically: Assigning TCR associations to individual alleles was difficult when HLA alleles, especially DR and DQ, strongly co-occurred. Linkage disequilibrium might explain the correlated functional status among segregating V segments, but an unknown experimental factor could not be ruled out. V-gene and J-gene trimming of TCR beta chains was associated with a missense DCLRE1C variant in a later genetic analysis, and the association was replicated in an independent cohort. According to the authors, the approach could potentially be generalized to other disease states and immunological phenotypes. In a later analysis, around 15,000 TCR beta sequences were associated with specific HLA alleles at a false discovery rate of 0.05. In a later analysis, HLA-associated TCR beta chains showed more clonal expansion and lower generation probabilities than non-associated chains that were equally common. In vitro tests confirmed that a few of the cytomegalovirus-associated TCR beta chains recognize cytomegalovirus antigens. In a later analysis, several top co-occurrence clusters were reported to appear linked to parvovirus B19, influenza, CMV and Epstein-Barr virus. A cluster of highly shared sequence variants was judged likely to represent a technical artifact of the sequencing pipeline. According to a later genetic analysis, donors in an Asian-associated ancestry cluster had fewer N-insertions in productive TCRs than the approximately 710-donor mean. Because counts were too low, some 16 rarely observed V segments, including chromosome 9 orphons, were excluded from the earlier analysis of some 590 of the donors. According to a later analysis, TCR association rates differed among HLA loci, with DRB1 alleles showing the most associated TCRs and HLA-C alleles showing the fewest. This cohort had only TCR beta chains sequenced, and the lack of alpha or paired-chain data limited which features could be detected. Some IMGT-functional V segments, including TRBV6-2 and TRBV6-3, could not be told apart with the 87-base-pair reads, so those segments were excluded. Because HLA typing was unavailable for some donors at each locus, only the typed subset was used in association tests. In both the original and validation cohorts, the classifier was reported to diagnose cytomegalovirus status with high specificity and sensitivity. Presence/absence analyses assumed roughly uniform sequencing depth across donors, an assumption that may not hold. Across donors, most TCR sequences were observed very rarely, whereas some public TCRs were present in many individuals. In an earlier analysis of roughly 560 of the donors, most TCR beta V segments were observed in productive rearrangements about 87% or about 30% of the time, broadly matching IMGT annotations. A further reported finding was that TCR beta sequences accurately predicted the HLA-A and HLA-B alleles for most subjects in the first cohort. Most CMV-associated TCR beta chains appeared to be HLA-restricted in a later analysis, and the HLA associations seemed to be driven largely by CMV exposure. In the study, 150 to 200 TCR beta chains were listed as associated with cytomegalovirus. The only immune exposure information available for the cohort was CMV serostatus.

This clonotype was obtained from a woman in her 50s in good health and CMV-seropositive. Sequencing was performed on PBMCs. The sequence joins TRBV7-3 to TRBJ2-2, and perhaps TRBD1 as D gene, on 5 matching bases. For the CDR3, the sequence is CASSSQGSTGELFF. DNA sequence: TGTGCCAGCAGCTCGCAGGGATCTACCGGGGAGCTGTTTTTT. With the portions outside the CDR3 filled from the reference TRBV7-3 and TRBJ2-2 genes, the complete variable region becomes GAGVSQTPSNKVTEKGKYVELRCDPISGHTALYWYRQSLGQGPEFLIYFQGTGAADDSGLPNDRFFAVRPEGSVSTLKIQRTERGDSAVYLCASSSQGSTGELFFGEGSRLTVL.